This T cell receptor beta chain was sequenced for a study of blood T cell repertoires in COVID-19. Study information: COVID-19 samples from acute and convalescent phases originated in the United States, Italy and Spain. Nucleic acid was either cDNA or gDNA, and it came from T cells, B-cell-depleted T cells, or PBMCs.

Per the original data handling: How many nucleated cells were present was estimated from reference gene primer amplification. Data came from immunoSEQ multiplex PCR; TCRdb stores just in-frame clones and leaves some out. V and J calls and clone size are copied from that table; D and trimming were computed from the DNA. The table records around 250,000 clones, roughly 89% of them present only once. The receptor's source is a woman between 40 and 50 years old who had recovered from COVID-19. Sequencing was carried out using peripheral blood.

The CDR3: CASRTTGGTDTQYF. CDR3 sequence (DNA): TGTGCCAGCAGGACGACAGGGGGCACAGATACGCAGTATTTT. The genes are TRBV2 and TRBJ2-3; 8 bases match TRBD1. V was pared by 6 bases and J by 1 base, with 3 bases of the junction left unmatched. The CDR3 runs to 14 residues. Germline-derived CDR1 and CDR2 are SNHLY and FYNNEI.